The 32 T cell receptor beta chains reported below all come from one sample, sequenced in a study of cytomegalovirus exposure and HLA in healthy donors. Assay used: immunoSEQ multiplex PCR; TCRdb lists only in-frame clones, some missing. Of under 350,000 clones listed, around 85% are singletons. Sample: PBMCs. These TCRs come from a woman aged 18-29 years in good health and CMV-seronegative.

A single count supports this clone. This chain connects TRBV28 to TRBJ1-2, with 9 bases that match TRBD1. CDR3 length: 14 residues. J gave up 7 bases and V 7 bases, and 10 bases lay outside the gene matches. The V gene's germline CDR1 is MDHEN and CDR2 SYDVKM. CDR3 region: CASIPPGQGRGYTF. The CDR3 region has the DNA TGTGCCAGCATCCCTCCGGGACAGGGACGTGGCTACACCTTC.

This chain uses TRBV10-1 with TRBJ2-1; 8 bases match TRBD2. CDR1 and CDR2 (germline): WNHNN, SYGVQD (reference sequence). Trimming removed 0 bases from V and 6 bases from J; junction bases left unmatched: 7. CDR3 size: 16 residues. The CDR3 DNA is TGCGCCAGCAGTGAGTCAATAGCGGGAAAGAGCAATGAGCAGTTCTTC. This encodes CASSESIAGKSNEQFF.

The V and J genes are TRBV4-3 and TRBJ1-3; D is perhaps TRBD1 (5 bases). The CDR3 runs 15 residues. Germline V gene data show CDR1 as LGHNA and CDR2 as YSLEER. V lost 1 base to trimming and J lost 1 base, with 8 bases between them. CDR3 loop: CASSQGGGSGNTIYF. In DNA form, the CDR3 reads TGCGCCAGCAGCCAAGGGGGGGGATCTGGAAACACCATATATTTT.

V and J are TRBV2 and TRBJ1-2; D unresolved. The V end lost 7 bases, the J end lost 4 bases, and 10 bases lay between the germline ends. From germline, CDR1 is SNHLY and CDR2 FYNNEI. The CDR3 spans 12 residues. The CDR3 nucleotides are TGTGCCAGCACCAACTTTCTCTATGGCTACACCTTC. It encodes CASTNFLYGYTF.

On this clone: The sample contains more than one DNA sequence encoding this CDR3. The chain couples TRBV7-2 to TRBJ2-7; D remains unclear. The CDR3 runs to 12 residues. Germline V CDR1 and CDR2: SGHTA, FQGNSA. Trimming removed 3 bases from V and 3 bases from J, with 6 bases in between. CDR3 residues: CASSFTGYEQYF. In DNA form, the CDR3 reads TGTGCCAGCAGCTTCACGGGCTACGAGCAGTACTTC. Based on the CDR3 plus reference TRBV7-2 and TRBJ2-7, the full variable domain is GAGVSQSPSNKVTEKGKDVELRCDPISGHTALYWYRQSLGQGLEFLIYFQGNSAPDKSGLPSDRFSAERTGGSVSTLTIQRTQQEDSAVYLCASSFTGYEQYFGPGTRLTVT.

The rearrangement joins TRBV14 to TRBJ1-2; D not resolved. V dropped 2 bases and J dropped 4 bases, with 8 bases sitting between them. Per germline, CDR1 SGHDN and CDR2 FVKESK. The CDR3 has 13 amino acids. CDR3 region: CASSQLAGYGYTF. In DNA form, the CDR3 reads TGTGCCAGCAGCCAATTGGCGGGCTATGGCTACACCTTC.

The CDR3 nucleotides read TGTGCCAGCAGAGCATCGGGGTATGGCTACACCTTC. Translation gives CASRASGYGYTF. The chain links TRBV2 to TRBJ1-2; D ambiguous. Per the germline V gene, CDR1 is SNHLY and CDR2 is FYNNEI. The V end was cut by 6 bases, the J end by 5 bases, with 10 bases between. This CDR3 has 12 residues.

The CDR3 DNA follows: TGTGCCGTGGATTTAGCGGAATATGACGACTACGAGCAGTACTTC. This translates into CAVDLAEYDDYEQYF. The chain is built from TRBV6-1 and TRBJ2-7; D is perhaps TRBD2 (6 bases). V was clipped by 11 bases and J by 3 bases, with 23 bases between them. The CDR3 has 15 residues. Germline V gene lookup returns CDR1 MNHNS and CDR2 SASEGT.

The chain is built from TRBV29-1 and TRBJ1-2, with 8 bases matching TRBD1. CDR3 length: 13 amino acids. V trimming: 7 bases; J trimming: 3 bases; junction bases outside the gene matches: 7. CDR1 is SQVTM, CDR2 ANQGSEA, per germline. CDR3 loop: CSGRTGRDYGYTF. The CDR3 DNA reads TGCAGCGGCCGGACAGGGAGGGACTATGGCTACACCTTC.

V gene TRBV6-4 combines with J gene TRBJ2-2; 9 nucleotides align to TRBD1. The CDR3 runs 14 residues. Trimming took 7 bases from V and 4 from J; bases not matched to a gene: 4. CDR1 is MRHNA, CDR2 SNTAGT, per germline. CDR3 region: CASKPTGGTGELFF. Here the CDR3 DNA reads TGTGCCAGCAAACCGACAGGGGGCACCGGGGAGCTGTTTTTT.

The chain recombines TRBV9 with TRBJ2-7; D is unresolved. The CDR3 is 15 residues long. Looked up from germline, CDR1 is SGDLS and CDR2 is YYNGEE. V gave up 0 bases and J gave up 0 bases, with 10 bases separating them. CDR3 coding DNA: TGTGCCAGCAGCGTAGGCCAGGTCCTCTCCTACGAGCAGTACTTC. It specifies CASSVGQVLSYEQYF. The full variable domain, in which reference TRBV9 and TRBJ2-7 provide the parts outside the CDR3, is DSGVTQTPKHLITATGQRVTLRCSPRSGDLSVYWYQQSLDQGLQFLIQYYNGEERAKGNILERFSAQQFPDLHSELNLSSLELGDSALYFCASSVGQVLSYEQYFGPGTRLTVT.

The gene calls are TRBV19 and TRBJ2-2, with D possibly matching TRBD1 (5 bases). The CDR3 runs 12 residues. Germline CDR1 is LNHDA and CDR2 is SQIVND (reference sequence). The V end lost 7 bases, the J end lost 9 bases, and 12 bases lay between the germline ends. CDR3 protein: CASTQGARELFF. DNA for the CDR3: TGTGCCAGTACCCAAGGGGCACGGGAGCTGTTTTTT.

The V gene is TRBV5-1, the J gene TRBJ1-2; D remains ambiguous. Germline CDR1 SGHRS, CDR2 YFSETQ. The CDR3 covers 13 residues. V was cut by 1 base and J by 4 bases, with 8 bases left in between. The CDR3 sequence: CASSLWASYGYTF. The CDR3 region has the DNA TGCGCCAGCAGCTTGTGGGCCTCCTATGGCTACACCTTC.

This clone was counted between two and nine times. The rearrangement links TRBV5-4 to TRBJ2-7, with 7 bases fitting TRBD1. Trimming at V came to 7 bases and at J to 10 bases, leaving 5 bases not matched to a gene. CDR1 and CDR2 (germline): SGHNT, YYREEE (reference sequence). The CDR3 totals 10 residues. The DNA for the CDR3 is TGTGCCAGCTCGACAGGGTATCAGTACTTC. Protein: CASSTGYQYF. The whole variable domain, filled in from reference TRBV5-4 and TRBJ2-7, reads ETGVTQSPTHLIKTRGQQVTLRCSSQSGHNTVSWYQQALGQGPQFIFQYYREEENGRGNFPPRFSGLQFPNYSSELNVNALELDDSALYLCASSTGYQYFGPGTRLTVT.

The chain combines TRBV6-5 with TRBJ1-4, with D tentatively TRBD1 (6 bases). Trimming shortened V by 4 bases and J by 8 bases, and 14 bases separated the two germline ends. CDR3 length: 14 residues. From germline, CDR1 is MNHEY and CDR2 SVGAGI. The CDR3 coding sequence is TGTGCCAGCAGTTTCAGGGGAGAAGGAGAAAAACTGTTTTTT. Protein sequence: CASSFRGEGEKLFF.

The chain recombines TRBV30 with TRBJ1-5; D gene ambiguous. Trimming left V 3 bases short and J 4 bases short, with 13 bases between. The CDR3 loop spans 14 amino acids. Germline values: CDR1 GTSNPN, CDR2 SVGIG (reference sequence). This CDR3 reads CAWSDFGRNQPQHF. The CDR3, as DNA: TGTGCCTGGAGCGACTTCGGTCGAAATCAGCCCCAGCATTTT.

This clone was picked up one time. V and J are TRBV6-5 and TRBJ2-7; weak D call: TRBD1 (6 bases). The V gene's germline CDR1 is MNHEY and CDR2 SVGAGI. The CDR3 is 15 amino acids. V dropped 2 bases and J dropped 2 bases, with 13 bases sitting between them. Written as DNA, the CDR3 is TGTGCCAGCAGTTACCTCGGACAGACAACCTACGAGCAGTACTTC. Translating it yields CASSYLGQTTYEQYF.

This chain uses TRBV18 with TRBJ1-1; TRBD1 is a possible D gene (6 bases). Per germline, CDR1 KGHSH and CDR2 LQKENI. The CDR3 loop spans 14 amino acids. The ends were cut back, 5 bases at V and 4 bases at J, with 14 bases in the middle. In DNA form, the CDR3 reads TGTGCCAGCTCAACGGACAGCGGTGCCACTGAAGCTTTCTTT. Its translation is CASSTDSGATEAFF.

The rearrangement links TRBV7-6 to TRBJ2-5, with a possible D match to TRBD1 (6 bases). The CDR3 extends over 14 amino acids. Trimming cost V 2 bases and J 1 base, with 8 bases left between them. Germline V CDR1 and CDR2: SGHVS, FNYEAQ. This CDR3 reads CASSLLQGQETQYF. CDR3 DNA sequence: TGTGCCAGCAGCTTACTACAGGGCCAAGAGACCCAGTACTTC.

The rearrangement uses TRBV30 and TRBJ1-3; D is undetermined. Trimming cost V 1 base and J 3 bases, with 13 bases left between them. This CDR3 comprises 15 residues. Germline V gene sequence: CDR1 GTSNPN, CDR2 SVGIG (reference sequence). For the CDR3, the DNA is TGTGCCTGGAGTGAGGCGGGAGGGTATGGAAACACCATATATTTT. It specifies CAWSEAGGYGNTIYF. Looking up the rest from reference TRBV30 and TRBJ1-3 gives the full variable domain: SQTIHQWPATLVQPVGSPLSLECTVEGTSNPNLYWYRQAAGRGLQLLFYSVGIGQISSEVPQNLSASRPQDRQFILSSKKLLLSDSGFYLCAWSEAGGYGNTIYFGEGSWLTVV.

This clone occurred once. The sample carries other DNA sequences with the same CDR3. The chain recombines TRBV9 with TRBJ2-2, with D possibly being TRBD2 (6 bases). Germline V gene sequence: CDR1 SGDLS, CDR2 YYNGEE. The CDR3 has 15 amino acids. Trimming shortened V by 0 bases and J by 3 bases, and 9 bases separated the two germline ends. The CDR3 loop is CASSVEAGYTGELFF. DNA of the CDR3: TGTGCCAGCAGCGTAGAGGCGGGGTACACCGGGGAGCTGTTTTTT.

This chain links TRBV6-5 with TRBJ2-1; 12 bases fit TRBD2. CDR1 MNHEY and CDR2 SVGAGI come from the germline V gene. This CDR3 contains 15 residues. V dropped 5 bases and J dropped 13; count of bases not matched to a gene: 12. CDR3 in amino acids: CASSPSSGRAGGQFF. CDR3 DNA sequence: TGTGCCAGCAGTCCATCTAGCGGGAGGGCCGGGGGCCAGTTCTTC.

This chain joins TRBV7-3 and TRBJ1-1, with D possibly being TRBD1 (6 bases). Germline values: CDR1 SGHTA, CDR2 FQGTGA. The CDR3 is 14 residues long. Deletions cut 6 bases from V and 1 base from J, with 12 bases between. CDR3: CASRSGHSNTEAFF. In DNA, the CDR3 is TGTGCCAGCAGGTCGGGACACTCGAACACTGAAGCTTTCTTT.

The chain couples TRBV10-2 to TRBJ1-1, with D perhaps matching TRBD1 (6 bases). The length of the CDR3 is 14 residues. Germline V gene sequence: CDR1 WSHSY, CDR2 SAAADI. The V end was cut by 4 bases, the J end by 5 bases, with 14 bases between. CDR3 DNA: TGCGCCAGCAGTGGGATCAGGGGTAGTACTGAAGCTTTCTTT. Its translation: CASSGIRGSTEAFF.

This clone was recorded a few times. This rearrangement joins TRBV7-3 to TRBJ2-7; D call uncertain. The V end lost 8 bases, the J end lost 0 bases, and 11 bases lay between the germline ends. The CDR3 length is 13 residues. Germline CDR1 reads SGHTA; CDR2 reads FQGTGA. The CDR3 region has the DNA TGTGCCAGCGCACCCTCGAGCTCCTACGAGCAGTACTTC. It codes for CASAPSSSYEQYF.

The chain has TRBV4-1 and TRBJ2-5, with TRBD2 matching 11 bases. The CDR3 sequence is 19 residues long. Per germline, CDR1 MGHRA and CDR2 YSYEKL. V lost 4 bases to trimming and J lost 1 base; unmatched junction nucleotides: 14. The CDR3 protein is CASSRSGTSGRYLQETQYF. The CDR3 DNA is TGCGCCAGCAGCCGCAGTGGGACTAGCGGCAGATACCTCCAAGAGACCCAGTACTTC.

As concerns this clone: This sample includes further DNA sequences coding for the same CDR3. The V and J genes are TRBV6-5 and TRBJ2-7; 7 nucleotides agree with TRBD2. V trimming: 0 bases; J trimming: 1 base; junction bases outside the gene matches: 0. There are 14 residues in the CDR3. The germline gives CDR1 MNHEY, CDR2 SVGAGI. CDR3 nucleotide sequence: TGTGCCAGCAGTTACTCGCGGGGGTCCTACGAGCAGTACTTC. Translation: CASSYSRGSYEQYF.

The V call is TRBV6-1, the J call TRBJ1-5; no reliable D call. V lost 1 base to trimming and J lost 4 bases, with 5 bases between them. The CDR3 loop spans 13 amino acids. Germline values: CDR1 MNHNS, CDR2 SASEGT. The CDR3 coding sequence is TGTGCCAGCAGTGAAGAGGAGAATCAGCCCCAGCATTTT. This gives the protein CASSEEENQPQHF.

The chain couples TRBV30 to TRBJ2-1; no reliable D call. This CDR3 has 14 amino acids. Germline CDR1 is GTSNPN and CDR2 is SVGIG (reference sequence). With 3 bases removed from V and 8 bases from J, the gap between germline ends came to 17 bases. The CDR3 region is CAWSPVPTRDEQFF. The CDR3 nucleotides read TGTGCCTGGAGCCCTGTCCCCACTCGAGATGAGCAGTTCTTC.

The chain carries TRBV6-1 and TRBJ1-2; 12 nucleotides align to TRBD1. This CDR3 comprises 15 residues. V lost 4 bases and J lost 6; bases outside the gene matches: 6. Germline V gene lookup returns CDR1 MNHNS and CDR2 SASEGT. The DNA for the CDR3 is TGTGCCAGCAGTGGGGGGACAGGGGGCGCGGATGGCTACACCTTC. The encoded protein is CASSGGTGGADGYTF.

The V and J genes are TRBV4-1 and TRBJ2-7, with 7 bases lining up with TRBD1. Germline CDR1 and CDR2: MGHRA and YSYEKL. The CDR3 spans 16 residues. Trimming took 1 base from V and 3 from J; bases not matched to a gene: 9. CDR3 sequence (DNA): TGCGCCAGCAGCCAAGCCCCTTCGACAGGGCGCTACGAGCAGTACTTC. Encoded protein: CASSQAPSTGRYEQYF.

CDR3 sequence: CASSFGLEYNEQFF. The CDR3 nucleotides are TGTGCCAGCAGCTTTGGACTAGAGTACAATGAGCAGTTCTTC. The chain has TRBV7-3 and TRBJ2-1, with 7 bases matching TRBD2. Trimming cost V 3 bases and J 4 bases; bases outside gene matches: 3. The CDR3 extends over 14 amino acids. CDR1 and CDR2 from the germline V gene are SGHTA and FQGTGA.